Following are 29 T cell receptor beta chains from one sample sequenced in a study of CXCR3-negative and CXCR3-positive naive CD8 T cells. Study-wide findings and caveats: Compared with CXCR3-negative naive cells, CXCR3-positive naive cells showed more hydrophobic TRB CDR3s.

Libraries were UMI-labeled 5' RACE TRB cDNA. No DNA is given; TCRdb re-called the 5' RACE reads and lists each CDR3 protein once. The sample spans tens of thousands of distinct CDR3 sequences; the ten largest clones claim approximately 0.8%. What these receptors recognize is not known. Sequenced: naive CXCR3+ CD8+ T cells from blood. Subset noted: CD45RO-CCR7+CD27+CD95- naive CD8+ T cells expressing CXCR3 (TNR3+). These TCRs come from a human donor in good health. Some clones in this sample may be carry-over from other donors' samples.

The chain joins TRBV6-5 to TRBJ2-3; TCRdb's D call of TRBD2 is untestable without DNA. Germline V lookup: CDR1 MNHEY, CDR2 SVGAGI. This CDR3 region has 16 residues. The CDR3 sequence: CASSYSPGLGADTQYF.

J is TRBJ2-1 and V is TRBV7-3; TCRdb gives TRBD1 as the D gene, but with no DNA this cannot be confirmed. Germline V CDR1 and CDR2: SGHTA, FQGTGA. The CDR3 is 12 amino acids. Here the CDR3 reads CASSLMGDEQFF.

The chain is built from TRBV7-3 and TRBJ2-1; TCRdb's D gene call, TRBD1, goes unchecked for lack of DNA. Germline CDR1 reads SGHTA; CDR2 reads FQGTGA. The CDR3 extends over 14 amino acids. The CDR3 protein is CASSTTPGNNEQFF.

This rearrangement joins TRBV7-9 to TRBJ2-7; TCRdb lists TRBD1, though no DNA is available to test this call. CDR3 length: 15 residues. CDR1 and CDR2 (germline): SEHNR, FQNEAQ (reference sequence). CDR3 residues: CASSSMDRGIYEQYF.

This sequence joins TRBV12-3 or TRBV12-4 and TRBJ1-5. The CDR3 spans 12 residues. The CDR3 spells CASDRFGQPQHF.

J is TRBJ2-1 and V is TRBV12-3 or TRBV12-4; the D call from TCRdb, TRBD1, cannot be confirmed without DNA. This CDR3 is 13 amino acids long. The CDR3 sequence is CASSLGRGDEQFF.

The V gene is TRBV7-9, the J gene TRBJ2-7; TCRdb gives TRBD1 as the D gene, but with no DNA this cannot be confirmed. In germline, CDR1 is SEHNR, CDR2 FQNEAQ (reference sequence). The CDR3 has 17 amino acids. CDR3 residues: CASSQIPDGGHFDEQYF.

The chain has TRBV28 and TRBJ1-1. The germline V gene has CDR1 MDHEN and CDR2 SYDVKM. The CDR3 length is 13 residues. CDR3 in amino acids: CASSLNANTEAFF.

This chain links TRBV27 with TRBJ1-1; there is no DNA to check the TCRdb D call of TRBD1. The germline V gene has CDR1 MNHEY and CDR2 SMNVEV (reference sequence). The CDR3 is made up of 15 amino acids. The CDR3 sequence is CASSLETGGETEAFF.

The V call is TRBV4-2, the J call TRBJ2-1; TCRdb's D gene call, TRBD2, goes unchecked for lack of DNA. The CDR3 totals 17 residues. Germline V gene sequence: CDR1 LGHNA, CDR2 YNFKEQ. The chain's CDR3 is CASSQDPIAGAYNEQFF.

V usage is TRBV7-3 and J usage is TRBJ1-2; TCRdb picks TRBD1, but there is no DNA to check that call. CDR1 is SGHTA, CDR2 FQGTGA, per germline. The CDR3 has 15 residues. CDR3 residues: CASSASGGDADGYTF.

The chain combines TRBV11-2 with TRBJ2-2. The CDR3 contains 14 residues. The germline CDR1 and CDR2 sequences are SGHAT and FQNNGV. CDR3: CASSLTKNTGELFF.

The chain has TRBV3-1 and TRBJ2-6. Germline V gene sequence: CDR1 LGHDT, CDR2 YNNKEL (reference sequence). The CDR3 consists of 13 residues. CDR3 loop: CASSQAGANVLTF.

This sequence joins TRBV4-3 and TRBJ2-1. Germline V gene data show CDR1 as LGHNA and CDR2 as YSLEER. The CDR3 covers 13 residues. The CDR3 loop is CASSQDSGYEQFF.

This rearrangement joins TRBV29-1 to TRBJ2-3; the TRBD1 assignment by TCRdb is unverifiable without DNA. CDR1 and CDR2 from the germline V gene are SQVTM and ANQGSEA. The CDR3 totals 14 residues. The CDR3 is CSVSGQGTGDTQYF.

The J gene is TRBJ2-2, the V gene TRBV20-1; TCRdb reports TRBD2, a call that lacks DNA to check it against. Germline V gene data show CDR1 as DFQATT and CDR2 as SNEGSKA (reference sequence). The CDR3 is made up of 16 amino acids. Here the CDR3 reads CSAREKLAGNTGELFF.

V and J are TRBV6-2 or TRBV6-3 and TRBJ2-3; TCRdb indicates TRBD2, and absent DNA this call remains unverified. Germline V gene data show CDR1 as MNHEY and CDR2 as SVGEGT. The CDR3 contains 18 residues. The CDR3 spells CASSSRTSGGAVADTQYF.

The V gene is TRBV7-9, the J gene TRBJ1-2. Germline CDR1 reads SEHNR; CDR2 reads FQNEAQ (reference sequence). The length of the CDR3 is 12 residues. The CDR3 here is CASSLFNYGYTF. Together with reference TRBV7-9 and TRBJ1-2, the CDR3 gives the full variable domain: DTGVSQNPRHKITKRGQNVTFRCDPISEHNRLYWYRQTLGQGPEFLTYFQNEAQLEKSRLLSDRFSAERPKGSFSTLEIQRTEQGDSAMYLCASSLFNYGYTFGSGTRLTVV.

The chain uses TRBV2 and TRBJ2-1; TCRdb calls TRBD1, which cannot be checked without DNA. The CDR3 consists of 14 residues. Germline CDR1 SNHLY, CDR2 FYNNEI. CDR3 residues: CASSEEGLGTEQFF.

The chain uses TRBV7-8 and TRBJ2-3. Per the germline V gene, CDR1 is SGHVS and CDR2 is FQNEAQ. The CDR3 sequence is 13 residues long. Here the CDR3 reads CASSPQNPDTQYF.

The J gene is TRBJ2-7, the V gene TRBV6-6. Germline CDR1 MNHNY, CDR2 SVGAGI (reference sequence). CDR3 length equals 12 residues. CDR3 sequence reads: CASSYSVYEQYF.

The chain recombines TRBV29-1 with TRBJ2-1; the D call of TRBD2 rests on TCRdb alone, since no DNA is present to check it. Germline loops: CDR1 SQVTM, CDR2 ANQGSEA. This CDR3 has 19 amino acids. The chain's CDR3 is CSFIGEGASGGASYNEQFF.

The chain has TRBV28 and TRBJ1-1. CDR1 and CDR2 from the germline V gene are MDHEN and SYDVKM. The CDR3 is 11 residues long. Here the CDR3 reads CASSLTAQAFF.

The chain has TRBV5-1 and TRBJ2-1. Germline V CDR1 and CDR2: SGHRS, YFSETQ. The CDR3 extends over 15 amino acids. CDR3 sequence reads: CASSPWRRSYNEQFF.

This rearrangement joins TRBV25-1 to TRBJ1-3. This CDR3 is 14 amino acids long. Germline V gives CDR1 MGHDK, CDR2 SYGVNS. The CDR3: CASSRQASGNTIYF.

The gene calls are TRBV6-2 or TRBV6-3 and TRBJ1-2; TCRdb's D gene call, TRBD1, goes unchecked for lack of DNA. Germline CDR1 reads MNHEY; CDR2 reads SVGEGT. The CDR3 extends over 16 amino acids. CDR3: CASSYSRAAGDYGYTF.

CDR3 residues: CASSQDRRDVLHF. The rearrangement uses TRBV4-3 and TRBJ1-6; TCRdb's D gene call, TRBD1, goes unchecked for lack of DNA. The germline CDR1 and CDR2 sequences are LGHNA and YSLEER. CDR3 length: 13 residues.

CDR3 loop: CASSLGPNEQFF. The V gene is TRBV5-4, the J gene TRBJ2-1. Germline CDR1 reads SGHNT; CDR2 reads YYREEE (reference sequence). The CDR3 runs 12 residues.

The chain recombines TRBV6-5 with TRBJ1-1. The CDR3 runs to 13 residues. Germline CDR1 reads MNHEY; CDR2 reads SVGAGI. The chain's CDR3 is CASSYGENTEAFF.